A single sample is the source of the 19 T cell receptor beta chains below, sequenced in a study of cytomegalovirus exposure and HLA in healthy donors. PCR was performed using 60 Vbeta and 13 Jbeta primers. Sequencing was performed with immunoSEQ multiplex PCR; in TCRdb, only in-frame clones are kept and a portion is missing. The table records 100,000 to 150,000 clones, roughly 77% of them present only once. The sample taken for sequencing was PBMCs. All receptors derive from a woman in her twenties or thirties in good health and CMV-seronegative.

The chain recombines TRBV29-1 with TRBJ2-3, with a possible D match to TRBD2 (5 bases). V dropped 5 bases and J dropped 5 bases, with 14 bases sitting between them. This CDR3 is built from 13 residues. Germline values: CDR1 SQVTM, CDR2 ANQGSEA. DNA for the CDR3: TGCAGCGTTTCGGGCGGGTCCGAAGATACGCAGTATTTT. Translation: CSVSGGSEDTQYF.

The V call is TRBV4-2, the J call TRBJ2-7, with 11 bases that match TRBD2. The CDR3 length is 15 residues. Trimming took 1 base from V and 5 from J; bases not matched to a gene: 4. Germline-derived CDR1 and CDR2 are LGHNA and YNFKEQ. The DNA for the CDR3 is TGTGCCAGCAGCCAAGCGCTAGCGGGAGGTAACGAGCAGTACTTC. It specifies CASSQALAGGNEQYF.

This clone appeared a single time. The rearrangement joins TRBV25-1 to TRBJ2-7; TRBD2 matches 9 bases. Losses at the gene ends were 3 bases for V and 3 bases for J; bases not matched to a gene: 12. In germline, CDR1 is MGHDK, CDR2 SYGVNS. CDR3 length equals 17 residues. The CDR3 loop reads CASSDATSGSFSYEQYF. The CDR3 DNA is TGTGCCAGCAGTGACGCGACTAGCGGATCCTTTAGCTACGAGCAGTACTTC.

The chain is built from TRBV11-3 and TRBJ1-2, with 9 nucleotides matching TRBD1. CDR3 size: 16 residues. V shed 5 bases, J shed 6 bases, and the junction held 13 bases outside the gene matches. The V gene's germline CDR1 is SGHNT and CDR2 YENEEA. The CDR3 reads CASSPLTGTGLNGYTF. CDR3 nucleotides: TGTGCCAGCAGCCCTCTAACCGGGACAGGGCTTAATGGCTACACCTTC. Filled out from reference TRBV11-3 and TRBJ1-2, the complete variable domain reads EAGVVQSPRYKIIEKKQPVAFWCNPISGHNTLYWYLQNLGQGPELLIRYENEEAVDDSQLPKDRFSAERLKGVDSTLKIQPAELGDSAVYLCASSPLTGTGLNGYTFGSGTRLTVV.

This rearrangement joins TRBV27 to TRBJ2-3; D ambiguous. The CDR3 spans 13 residues. Trimming left V 2 bases short and J 14 bases short, with 17 bases between. Looked up from germline, CDR1 is MNHEY and CDR2 is SMNVEV (reference sequence). The CDR3 sequence is CASSLTHGESRYF. The DNA of the CDR3 is TGTGCCAGCAGTTTAACCCATGGAGAGAGTCGGTATTTT.

The J gene is TRBJ2-1, the V gene TRBV9; the match to TRBD2 covers 8 bases. Germline CDR1 is SGDLS and CDR2 is YYNGEE. CDR3 length equals 15 residues. The V gene end was trimmed by 0 bases and the J gene end by 8 bases; junction bases not matched to a gene: 7. CDR3 bases: TGTGCCAGCAGCGTAGACAGCGGGGGCGGGGATGAGCAGTTCTTC. This codes for CASSVDSGGGDEQFF.

This chain joins TRBV7-3 and TRBJ2-1, with 7 bases identical to TRBD2. The CDR3 contains 15 residues. V shed 4 bases, J shed 0 bases, and the junction held 3 bases outside the gene matches. In germline, CDR1 is SGHTA, CDR2 FQGTGA. CDR3 protein: CASSSSGGSYNEQFF. Written as DNA, the CDR3 is TGTGCCAGCAGCTCTAGCGGCGGCTCCTACAATGAGCAGTTCTTC.

About this clone: At one of its ends the junction is not consistent with the germline gene, which may arise from a read error. The V and J genes are TRBV6-5 and TRBJ2-1, with 10 bases identical to TRBD1. The CDR3 sequence is 15 residues long. Germline assignment: CDR1 MNHEY and CDR2 SVGAGI. CDR3 loop: CAGSYDGTGVTEQFF. CDR3 DNA sequence: TGTGCCGGCAGTTACGATGGGACAGGGGTAACTGAGCAGTTCTTC.

The genes are TRBV5-1 and TRBJ1-1; the match to TRBD1 covers 7 bases. Germline values: CDR1 SGHRS, CDR2 YFSETQ. The V gene end was trimmed by 0 bases and the J gene end by 4 bases; junction bases not matched to a gene: 3. The CDR3 runs 14 residues. In DNA form, the CDR3 reads TGCGCCAGCAGCTTGGGACAGGGTGTCACTGAAGCTTTCTTT. Translating gives CASSLGQGVTEAFF.

This clone was seen only once. The V and J genes are TRBV11-2 and TRBJ2-1; the match to TRBD1 covers 11 bases. The CDR3 consists of 13 residues. Germline-derived CDR1 and CDR2 are SGHAT and FQNNGV. Trimming removed 8 bases from V and 7 bases from J; junction bases left unmatched: 4. CDR3 in DNA: TGTGCCAGCGGACAGGGGGCGCTTAATGAGCAGTTCTTC. Protein product: CASGQGALNEQFF.

This chain links TRBV7-9 with TRBJ2-3; D remains ambiguous. The V and J ends lost 1 base and 0 bases respectively, with 8 bases between them. Germline loops: CDR1 SEHNR, CDR2 FQNEAQ (reference sequence). CDR3 size: 15 residues. The CDR3 DNA sequence: TGTGCCAGCAGCTTAGAAGTCTACAGCACAGATACGCAGTATTTT. This sequence encodes CASSLEVYSTDTQYF.

V usage is TRBV5-4 and J usage is TRBJ1-2; 10 bases fit TRBD1. Per the germline V gene, CDR1 is SGHNT and CDR2 is YYREEE (reference sequence). The CDR3 runs 15 residues. V shed 3 bases, J shed 4 bases, and the junction held 6 bases outside the gene matches. CDR3 nucleotide sequence: TGTGCCAGCAGCTGGCCGGGACAGGGGAGCTATGGCTACACCTTC. Its protein product is CASSWPGQGSYGYTF. The full variable domain, with the rest looked up from reference TRBV5-4 and TRBJ1-2, is ETGVTQSPTHLIKTRGQQVTLRCSSQSGHNTVSWYQQALGQGPQFIFQYYREEENGRGNFPPRFSGLQFPNYSSELNVNALELDDSALYLCASSWPGQGSYGYTFGSGTRLTVV.

The rearrangement joins TRBV19 to TRBJ1-5; the D gene is possibly TRBD1 (5 bases). Per germline, CDR1 LNHDA and CDR2 SQIVND (reference sequence). This CDR3 is built from 15 residues. V was cut by 2 bases and J by 7 bases, with 15 bases left in between. CDR3 coding DNA: TGTGCCAGTAGTATATTCGGGAGGGGAAGACAGCCCCAGCATTTT. Protein sequence: CASSIFGRGRQPQHF. Looking up the rest from reference TRBV19 and TRBJ1-5 gives the full variable domain: DGGITQSPKYLFRKEGQNVTLSCEQNLNHDAMYWYRQDPGQGLRLIYYSQIVNDFQKGDIAEGYSVSREKKESFPLTVTSAQKNPTAFYLCASSIFGRGRQPQHFGDGTRLSIL.

Only one count was recorded for this clone. The chain carries TRBV7-8 and TRBJ1-2; a possible D gene is TRBD1 (5 bases). CDR3 length equals 13 residues. V was clipped by 2 bases and J by 3 bases, with 7 bases between them. Germline CDR1 is SGHVS and CDR2 is FQNEAQ. CDR3 sequence: CASSLQGDYGYTF. CDR3 in DNA: TGTGCCAGCAGCTTACAGGGTGACTATGGCTACACCTTC.

The chain couples TRBV18 to TRBJ2-7; D call uncertain. The CDR3 loop spans 14 amino acids. The germline V gene has CDR1 KGHSH and CDR2 LQKENI. V was trimmed by 3 bases and J by 4 bases, leaving 13 bases between them. CDR3 DNA: TGTGCCAGCTCACCCTCCCCAGTGTCTTACGAGCAGTACTTC. Translating it yields CASSPSPVSYEQYF.

V usage is TRBV19 and J usage is TRBJ1-1, with 11 bases matching TRBD1. Germline CDR1 LNHDA, CDR2 SQIVND (reference sequence). The CDR3 has 15 residues. Trimming at V came to 3 bases and at J to 1 base, leaving 1 base not matched to a gene. CDR3 bases: TGTGCCAGTAGTATCGGGACAGGGGGGAACACTGAAGCTTTCTTT. Amino acid sequence: CASSIGTGGNTEAFF.

Here the CDR3 reads CASSPGQNYEQYF. In DNA, the CDR3 is TGTGCCAGCTCACCGGGACAGAACTACGAGCAGTACTTC. The V gene is TRBV18, the J gene TRBJ2-7, with 7 bases that match TRBD1. Per the germline V gene, CDR1 is KGHSH and CDR2 is LQKENI. V lost 3 bases and J lost 3; bases outside the gene matches: 2. The CDR3 is 13 amino acids.

As to this clone: The junction differs from germline at one of its ends, possibly a read error. J is TRBJ2-1 and V is TRBV7-9, with 9 bases identical to TRBD2. From germline, CDR1 is SEHNR and CDR2 FQNEAQ (reference sequence). The CDR3 loop spans 16 amino acids. The CDR3 sequence is CSSSLFSGGLTNEQFF. The CDR3 DNA reads as TGTTCCAGCAGCTTATTTAGCGGGGGTCTCACTAATGAGCAGTTCTTC.

This clone was recorded only once. The chain carries TRBV6-5 and TRBJ2-7; D might be TRBD2 (7 bases). The CDR3 runs 15 residues. V was pared by 6 bases and J by 0 bases, with 15 bases between. Germline V gene lookup returns CDR1 MNHEY and CDR2 SVGAGI. The CDR3 is CASREGGLSSYEQYF. The DNA of the CDR3 is TGTGCCAGCAGGGAGGGGGGGTTGAGCTCCTACGAGCAGTACTTC.